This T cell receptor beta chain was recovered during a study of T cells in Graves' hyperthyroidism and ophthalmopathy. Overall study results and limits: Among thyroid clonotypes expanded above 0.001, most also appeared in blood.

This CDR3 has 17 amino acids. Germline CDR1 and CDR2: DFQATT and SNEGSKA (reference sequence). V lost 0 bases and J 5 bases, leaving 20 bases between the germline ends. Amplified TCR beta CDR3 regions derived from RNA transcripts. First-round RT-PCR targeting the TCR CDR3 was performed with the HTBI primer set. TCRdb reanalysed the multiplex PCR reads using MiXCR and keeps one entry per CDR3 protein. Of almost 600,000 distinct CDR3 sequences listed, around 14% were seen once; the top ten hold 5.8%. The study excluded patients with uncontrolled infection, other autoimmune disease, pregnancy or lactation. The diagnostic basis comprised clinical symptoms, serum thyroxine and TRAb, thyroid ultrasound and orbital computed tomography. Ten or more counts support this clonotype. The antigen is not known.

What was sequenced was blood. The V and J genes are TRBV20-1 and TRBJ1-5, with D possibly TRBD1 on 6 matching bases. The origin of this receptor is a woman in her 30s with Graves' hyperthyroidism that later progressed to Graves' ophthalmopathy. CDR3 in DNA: TGCAGTGCTAGAGATAGACGAGGGGGGGCGAACTATCAGCCCCAGCATTTT. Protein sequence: CSARDRRGGANYQPQHF.